The sequence of this T cell receptor (beta chain) was determined in a study of control samples from healthy donors and cancer patients. Here immunoSEQ multiplex PCR was the method, and the copy in TCRdb shows in-frame clones only, minus some. The repertoire holds 100,000 to 150,000 clones, with about 91% as singletons. Trimming at V came to 4 bases and at J to 3 bases, leaving 4 bases not matched to a gene. The CDR3 sequence is 14 residues long. The germline gives CDR1 SEHNR, CDR2 FQNEAQ (reference sequence). The receptor's source is a man aged 18-30 years in good health. Material: blood. The chain recombines TRBV7-9 with TRBJ1-2; TRBD1 aligns across 8 bases. CDR3 nucleotides: TGTGCCAGCAGCTCCCCGACAGGGGACTATGGCTACACCTTC. This codes for CASSSPTGDYGYTF.